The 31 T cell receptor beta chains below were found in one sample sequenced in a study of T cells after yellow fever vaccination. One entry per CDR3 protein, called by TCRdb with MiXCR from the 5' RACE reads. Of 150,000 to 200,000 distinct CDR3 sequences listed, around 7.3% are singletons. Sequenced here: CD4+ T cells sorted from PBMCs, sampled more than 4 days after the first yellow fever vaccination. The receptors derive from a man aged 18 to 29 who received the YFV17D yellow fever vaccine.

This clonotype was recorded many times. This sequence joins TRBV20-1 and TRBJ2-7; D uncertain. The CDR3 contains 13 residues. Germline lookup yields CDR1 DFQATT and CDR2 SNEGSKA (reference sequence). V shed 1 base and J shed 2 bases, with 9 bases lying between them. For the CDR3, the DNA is TGCAGTGCTAGAGTGCACGGAACCTACGAGCAGTACGTC. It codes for CSARVHGTYEQYV.

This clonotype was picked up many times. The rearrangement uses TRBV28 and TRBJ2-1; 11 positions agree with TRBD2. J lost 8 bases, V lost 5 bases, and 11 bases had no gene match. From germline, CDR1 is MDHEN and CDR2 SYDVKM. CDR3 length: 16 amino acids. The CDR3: CASSPPPSGGTHEQFF. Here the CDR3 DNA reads TGTGCCAGCAGTCCCCCCCCTAGCGGGGGGACCCATGAGCAGTTCTTC.

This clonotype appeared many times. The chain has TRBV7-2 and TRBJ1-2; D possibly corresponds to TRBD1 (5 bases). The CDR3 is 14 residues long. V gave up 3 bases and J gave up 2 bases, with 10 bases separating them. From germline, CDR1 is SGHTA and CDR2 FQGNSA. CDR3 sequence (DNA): TGTGCCAGCAGCTTTTATTCAGGGAACTATGGCTACACCTTC. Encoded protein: CASSFYSGNYGYTF.

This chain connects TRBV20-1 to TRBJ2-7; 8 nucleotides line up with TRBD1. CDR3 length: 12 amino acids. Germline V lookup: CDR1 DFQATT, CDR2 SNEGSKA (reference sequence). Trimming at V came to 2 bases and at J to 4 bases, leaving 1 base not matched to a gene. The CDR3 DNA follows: TGCAGTGCTAGACAGGGGGCGTACGAGCAGTACGTC. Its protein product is CSARQGAYEQYV.

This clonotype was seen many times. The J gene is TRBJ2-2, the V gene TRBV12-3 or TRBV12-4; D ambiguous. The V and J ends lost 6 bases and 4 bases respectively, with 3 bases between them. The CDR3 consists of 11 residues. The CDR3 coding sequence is TGTGCCAGCAGCCGCACCGGGGAGCTGTTTTTT. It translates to CASSRTGELFF.

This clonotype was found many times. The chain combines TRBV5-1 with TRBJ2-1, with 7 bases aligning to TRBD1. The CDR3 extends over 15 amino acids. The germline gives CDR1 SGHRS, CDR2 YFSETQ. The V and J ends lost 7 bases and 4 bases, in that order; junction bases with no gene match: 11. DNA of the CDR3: TGCGCCAGCGGACCCGGGACAGCGGAATACAATGAGCAGTTCTTC. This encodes CASGPGTAEYNEQFF.

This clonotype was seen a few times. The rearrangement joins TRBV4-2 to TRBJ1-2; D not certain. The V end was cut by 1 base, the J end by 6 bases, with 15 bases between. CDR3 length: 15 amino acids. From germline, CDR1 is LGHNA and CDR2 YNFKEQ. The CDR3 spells CASSQVVPARDGYTF. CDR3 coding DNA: TGTGCCAGCAGCCAAGTTGTACCCGCTAGGGATGGCTACACCTTC.

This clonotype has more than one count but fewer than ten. CDR3 nucleotide sequence: TGTGCCAGCAGGCGACCGGGACAGGGTTTAGACACTGAAGCTTTCTTT. This sequence encodes CASRRPGQGLDTEAFF. The chain has TRBV28 and TRBJ1-1, with 9 nucleotides matching TRBD1. Germline trimming cut 6 bases from V and 3 bases from J; bases unmatched to any gene: 11. This CDR3 has 16 residues. Per germline, CDR1 MDHEN and CDR2 SYDVKM.

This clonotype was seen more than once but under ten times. DNA for the CDR3: TGCGCCAGCAACGACGGACAGGGTAATTCACCCCTCCACTTT. Amino acids: CASNDGQGNSPLHF. V gene TRBV5-1 combines with J gene TRBJ1-6, with 8 positions matching TRBD1. The CDR3 length is 14 residues. Germline-derived CDR1 and CDR2 are SGHRS and YFSETQ. V shed 6 bases, J shed 6 bases, and the junction held 5 bases outside the gene matches.

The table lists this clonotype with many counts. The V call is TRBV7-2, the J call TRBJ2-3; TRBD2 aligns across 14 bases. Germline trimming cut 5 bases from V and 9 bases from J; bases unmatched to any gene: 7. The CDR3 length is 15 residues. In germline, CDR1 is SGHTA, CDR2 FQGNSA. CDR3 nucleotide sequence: TGTGCCAGCAGCGCCGGGACTAGCGGGGGTTCGACGCAGTATTTT. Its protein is CASSAGTSGGSTQYF. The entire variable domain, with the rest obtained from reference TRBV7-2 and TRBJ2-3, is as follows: GAGVSQSPSNKVTEKGKDVELRCDPISGHTALYWYRQSLGQGLEFLIYFQGNSAPDKSGLPSDRFSAERTGGSVSTLTIQRTQQEDSAVYLCASSAGTSGGSTQYFGPGTRLTVL.

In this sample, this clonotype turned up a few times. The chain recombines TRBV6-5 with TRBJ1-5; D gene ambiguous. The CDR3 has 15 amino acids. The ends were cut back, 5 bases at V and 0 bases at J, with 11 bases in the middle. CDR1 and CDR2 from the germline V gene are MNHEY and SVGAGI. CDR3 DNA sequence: TGTGCCAGCAGTGCCTCGAGTTATAGCAATCAGCCCCAGCATTTT. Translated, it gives CASSASSYSNQPQHF.

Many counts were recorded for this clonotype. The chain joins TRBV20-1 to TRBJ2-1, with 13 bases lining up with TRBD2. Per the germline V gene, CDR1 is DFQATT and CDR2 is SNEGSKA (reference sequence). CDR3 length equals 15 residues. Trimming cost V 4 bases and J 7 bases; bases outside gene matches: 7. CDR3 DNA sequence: TGCAGTGCTACCGAACTAGCGGGGGGGAAGAATGAGCAGTTCTTC. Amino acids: CSATELAGGKNEQFF.

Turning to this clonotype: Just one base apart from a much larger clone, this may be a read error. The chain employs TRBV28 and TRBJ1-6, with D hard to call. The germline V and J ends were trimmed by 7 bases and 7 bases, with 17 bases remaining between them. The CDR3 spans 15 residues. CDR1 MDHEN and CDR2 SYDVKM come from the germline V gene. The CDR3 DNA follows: TGTGCCAGCACCAACCCCCATGGACGGAATTCACCCCTCCACTTT. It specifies CASTNPHGRNSPLHF.

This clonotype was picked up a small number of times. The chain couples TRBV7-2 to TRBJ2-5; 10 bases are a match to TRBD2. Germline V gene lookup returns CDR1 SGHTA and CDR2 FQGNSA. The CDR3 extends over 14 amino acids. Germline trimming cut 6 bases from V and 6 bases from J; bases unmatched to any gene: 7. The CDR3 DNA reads TGTGCCAGCAGTCAGCGGGGGGGCAGGCAGACCCAGTACTTC. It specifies CASSQRGGRQTQYF.

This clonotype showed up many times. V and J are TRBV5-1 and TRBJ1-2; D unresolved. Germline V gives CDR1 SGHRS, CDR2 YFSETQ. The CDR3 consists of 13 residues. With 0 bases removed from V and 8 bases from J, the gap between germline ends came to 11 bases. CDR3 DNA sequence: TGCGCCAGCAGCTTGGTTTCCGGGGAAGGCTACACCTTC. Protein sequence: CASSLVSGEGYTF.

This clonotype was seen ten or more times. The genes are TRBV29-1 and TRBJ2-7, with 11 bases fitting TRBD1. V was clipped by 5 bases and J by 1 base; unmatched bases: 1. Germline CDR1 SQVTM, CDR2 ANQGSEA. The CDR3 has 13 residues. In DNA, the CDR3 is TGCAGCGTTCGGGACAGGGGGTCCTACGAGCAGTACGTC. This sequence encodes CSVRDRGSYEQYV.

The CDR3 DNA sequence: TGTGCCAGCAGTTACTCGGGGGTCGGCACAGATACGCAGTATTTT. Encoded protein: CASSYSGVGTDTQYF. J is TRBJ2-3 and V is TRBV6-5, with D tentatively TRBD1 or TRBD2 (5 bases each). Trimming shortened V by 0 bases and J by 1 base, and 8 bases separated the two germline ends. The CDR3 extends over 15 amino acids. Germline V CDR1 and CDR2: MNHEY, SVGAGI.

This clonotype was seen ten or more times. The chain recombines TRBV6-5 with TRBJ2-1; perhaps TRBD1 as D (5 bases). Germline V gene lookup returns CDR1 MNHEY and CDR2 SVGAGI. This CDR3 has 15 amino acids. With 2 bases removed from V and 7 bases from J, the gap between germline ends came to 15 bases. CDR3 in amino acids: CASSYQGSAPNEQFF. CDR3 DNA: TGTGCCAGCAGTTACCAGGGCAGCGCCCCAAATGAGCAGTTCTTC.

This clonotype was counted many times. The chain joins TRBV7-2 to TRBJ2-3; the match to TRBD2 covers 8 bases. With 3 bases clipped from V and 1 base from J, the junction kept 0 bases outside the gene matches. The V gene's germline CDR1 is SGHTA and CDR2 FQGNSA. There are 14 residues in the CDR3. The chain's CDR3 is CASSLGLGTDTQYF. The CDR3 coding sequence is TGTGCCAGCAGCTTGGGACTAGGCACAGATACGCAGTATTTT.

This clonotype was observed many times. The chain's CDR3 is CASSLVTGRYEQYF. The CDR3 DNA sequence: TGCGCCAGCAGCTTGGTGACAGGGCGCTACGAGCAGTACTTC. This rearrangement joins TRBV5-1 to TRBJ2-7; the match to TRBD1 covers 7 bases. CDR1 and CDR2 from the germline V gene are SGHRS and YFSETQ. V lost 0 bases to trimming and J lost 3 bases; unmatched junction nucleotides: 3. The CDR3 is made up of 14 amino acids.

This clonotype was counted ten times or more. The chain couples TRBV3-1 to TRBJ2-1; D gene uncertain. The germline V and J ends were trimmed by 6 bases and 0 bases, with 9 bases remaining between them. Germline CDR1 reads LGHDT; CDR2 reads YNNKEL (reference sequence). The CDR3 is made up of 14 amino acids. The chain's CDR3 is CASRSADSYNEQFF. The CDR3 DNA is TGTGCCAGCAGATCGGCGGACTCCTACAATGAGCAGTTCTTC.

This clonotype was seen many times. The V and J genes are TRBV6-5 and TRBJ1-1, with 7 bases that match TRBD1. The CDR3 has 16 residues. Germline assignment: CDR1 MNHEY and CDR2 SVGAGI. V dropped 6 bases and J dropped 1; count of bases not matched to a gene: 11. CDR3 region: CASSSQRGRGNTEAFF. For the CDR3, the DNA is TGTGCCAGCAGCTCTCAGAGGGGGCGGGGGAACACTGAAGCTTTCTTT.

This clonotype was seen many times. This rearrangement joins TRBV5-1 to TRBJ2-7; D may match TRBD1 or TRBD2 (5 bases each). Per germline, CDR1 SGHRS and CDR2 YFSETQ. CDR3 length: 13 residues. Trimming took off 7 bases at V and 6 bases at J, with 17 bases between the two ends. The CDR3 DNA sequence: TGCGCCAGCGGATTGGGGGACGGAGTCGAGCAGTACTTC. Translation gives CASGLGDGVEQYF.

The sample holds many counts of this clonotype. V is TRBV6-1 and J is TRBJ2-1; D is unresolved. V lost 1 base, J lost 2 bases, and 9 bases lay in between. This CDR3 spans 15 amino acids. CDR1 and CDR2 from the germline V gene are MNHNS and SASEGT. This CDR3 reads CASSEGHYPYNEQFF. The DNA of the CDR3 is TGTGCCAGCAGTGAAGGGCATTATCCCTACAATGAGCAGTTCTTC.

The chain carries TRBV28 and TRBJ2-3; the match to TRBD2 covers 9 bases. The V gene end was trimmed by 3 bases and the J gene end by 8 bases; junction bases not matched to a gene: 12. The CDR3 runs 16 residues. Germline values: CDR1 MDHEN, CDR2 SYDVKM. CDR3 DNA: TGTGCCAGCAGTTTTTTGGGCGGGGGGGCGGTATCTACGCAGTATTTT. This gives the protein CASSFLGGGAVSTQYF. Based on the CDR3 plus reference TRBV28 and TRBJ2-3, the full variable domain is DVKVTQSSRYLVKRTGEKVFLECVQDMDHENMFWYRQDPGLGLRLIYFSYDVKMKEKGDIPEGYSVSREKKERFSLILESASTNQTSMYLCASSFLGGGAVSTQYFGPGTRLTVL.

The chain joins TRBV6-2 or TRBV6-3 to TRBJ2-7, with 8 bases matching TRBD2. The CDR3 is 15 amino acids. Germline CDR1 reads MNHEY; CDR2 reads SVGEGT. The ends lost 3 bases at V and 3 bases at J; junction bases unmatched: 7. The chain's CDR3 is CASSYNGGGLYEQYV. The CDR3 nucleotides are TGTGCCAGCAGTTATAACGGCGGGGGGCTCTACGAGCAGTACGTC.

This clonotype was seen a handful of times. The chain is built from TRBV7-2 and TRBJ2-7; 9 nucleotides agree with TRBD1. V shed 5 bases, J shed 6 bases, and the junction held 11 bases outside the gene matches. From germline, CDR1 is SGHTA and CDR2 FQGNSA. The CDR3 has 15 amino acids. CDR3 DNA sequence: TGTGCCAGCAGCCGAAGGGGACAGGGAGATGGCGAGCAGTACGTC. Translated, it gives CASSRRGQGDGEQYV.

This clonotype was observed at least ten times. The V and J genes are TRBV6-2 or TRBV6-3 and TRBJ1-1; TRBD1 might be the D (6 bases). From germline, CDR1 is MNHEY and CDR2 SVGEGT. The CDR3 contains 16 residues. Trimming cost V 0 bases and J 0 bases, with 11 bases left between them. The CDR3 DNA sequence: TGTGCCAGCAGTTACTCGATAGACAGGATGAACACTGAAGCTTTCTTT. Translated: CASSYSIDRMNTEAFF.

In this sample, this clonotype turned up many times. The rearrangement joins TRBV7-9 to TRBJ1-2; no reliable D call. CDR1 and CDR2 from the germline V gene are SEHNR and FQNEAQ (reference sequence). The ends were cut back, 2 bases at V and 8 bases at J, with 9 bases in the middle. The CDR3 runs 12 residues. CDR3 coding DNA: TGTGCCAGCAGCTTACCAGCGGGGGGCTACACCTTC. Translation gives CASSLPAGGYTF.

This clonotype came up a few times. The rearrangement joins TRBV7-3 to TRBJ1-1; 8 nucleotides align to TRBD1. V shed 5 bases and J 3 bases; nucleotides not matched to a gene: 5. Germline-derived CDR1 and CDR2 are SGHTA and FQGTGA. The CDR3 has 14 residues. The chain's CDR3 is CASSGQGAHTEAFF. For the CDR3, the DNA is TGTGCCAGCAGCGGGCAGGGGGCGCACACTGAAGCTTTCTTT.

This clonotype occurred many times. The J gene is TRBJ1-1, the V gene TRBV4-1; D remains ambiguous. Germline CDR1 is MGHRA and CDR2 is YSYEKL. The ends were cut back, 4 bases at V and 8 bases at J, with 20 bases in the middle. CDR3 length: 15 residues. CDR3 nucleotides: TGCGCCAGCAGCCGATCCCCGAGCGGCGAAGCCGAAGCTTTCTTT. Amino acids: CASSRSPSGEAEAFF.